This TCR beta chain emerged from a study of OX40 agonist ivuxolimab in advanced cancers. Study context: Hepatocellular carcinoma, melanoma, renal cell or head and neck cancer was diagnosed in the dose-escalation patients.

Whole-study results and caveats: Among the least clonally expanded were partial responders at 0.1-3.0 mg/kg. At doses 0.1 to 3.0 mg/kg, CD4+ and CD8+ clones expanded.

No patient had autoimmune disease or received systemic immunosuppression. Data came from immunoSEQ multiplex PCR; TCRdb stores just in-frame clones and leaves some out. The sample lists 90,000 to 100,000 clones; roughly 90% were seen once. The CDR3 spans 15 residues. The germline V gene encodes CDR1 SGHTA and CDR2 FQGNSA. Regarding this clone: Antigen: not known.

This sequence joins TRBV7-2 and TRBJ2-5; D could derive from TRBD1 or TRBD2 (5 bases each). The J call may be faulty, since TRBJ2-7 better matches the DNA end. Here the sequenced sample was CD4+ or CD8+ T cells sorted from blood, taken in a trial of the OX40 agonist ivuxolimab. The clonotype was recovered from an adult with an advanced solid tumor such as melanoma, head and neck, liver or kidney cancer. Written as DNA, the CDR3 is TGTGCCAGCAGCTTAACACTGGGGACCAACTACGAGCAGTACTTC. This gives the protein CASSLTLGTNYEQYF.